The sequence of this T cell receptor (beta chain) was determined in a study of immune heterogeneity within non-small cell lung tumors. With regard to this clonotype: The antigen remains unidentified.

Multiplex PCR employing 32 V and 13 J primers generated amplicons of the TCR beta CDR3. TCRdb reanalysed the multiplex PCR reads using MiXCR and keeps one entry per CDR3 protein. This sample carries 9,500 to 12,000 distinct CDR3 sequences, 15% to 20% of them seen once, and the ten largest clones take 3% to 4%. The CDR3 contains 14 residues. Trimming at V came to 7 bases and at J to 8 bases, leaving 13 bases not matched to a gene. In germline, CDR1 is SQVTM, CDR2 ANQGSEA. Template input was genomic DNA from bulk tumor (about 600 ng per sample). Primary tumors were biopsied several times each, far apart, intraoperatively. Curative surgery was undertaken by patients, who had untreated, newly diagnosed non-small cell lung cancer. Study-wide results and caveats: Identical dominant CDR3 beta clonotypes were found repeatedly across the tumor sites of a single patient, and these appeared alongside high-frequency clones that were unique to particular tumor locations. Local T-cell clonality correlated moderately but significantly with local tumor mutational burden (R around 0.33).

This chain joins TRBV29-1 and TRBJ2-2; 7 bases match TRBD2. The TCR was taken from a man between 60 and 75 years old with non-small cell lung cancer. Material: lung tumor tissue. The DNA for the CDR3 is TGCAGCGGACGGCGGGGCGGGACTACGGGGGAGCTGTTTTTT. Its protein is CSGRRGGTTGELFF.